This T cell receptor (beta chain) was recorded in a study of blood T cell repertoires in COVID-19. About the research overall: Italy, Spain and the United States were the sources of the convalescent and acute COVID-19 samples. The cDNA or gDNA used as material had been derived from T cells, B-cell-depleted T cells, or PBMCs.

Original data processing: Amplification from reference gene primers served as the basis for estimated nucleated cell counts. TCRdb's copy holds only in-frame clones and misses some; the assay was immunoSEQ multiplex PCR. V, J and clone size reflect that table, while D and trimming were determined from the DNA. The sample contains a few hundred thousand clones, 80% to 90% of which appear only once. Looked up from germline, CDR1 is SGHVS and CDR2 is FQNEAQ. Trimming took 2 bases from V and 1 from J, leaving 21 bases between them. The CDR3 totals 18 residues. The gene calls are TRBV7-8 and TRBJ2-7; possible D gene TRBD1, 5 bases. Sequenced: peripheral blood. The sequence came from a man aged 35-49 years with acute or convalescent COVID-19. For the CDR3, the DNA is TGTGCCAGCAGCTTACATTCAATTGCGACAGCCTATTCCTACGAGCAGTACTTC. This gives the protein CASSLHSIATAYSYEQYF.